This T cell receptor beta chain was identified during a study of low-dose radiotherapy and immunotherapy resistance in tumors. Study as a whole: Cohort 1 was given 0.5 Gy fractions every 2 weeks, 6.5 Gy in total. The study gave patients oral aspirin 300 mg daily for four cycles from cycle 1 day 1. A dose of 1 Gy per fraction every two weeks went to Cohort 2, totaling 13 Gy over 26 weeks.

Alpha- and beta-chain coverage of first-strand cDNA came from TRAV- and TRBV-specific primers. TCRs were put through 15 to 25 PCR cycles of amplification with Phusion. A constant-region primer and the V-primer adapter served as the primer pair. TCRdb processed the reads anew with MiXCR; each CDR3 protein has one entry. This table has tens of thousands of distinct CDR3 sequences, less than 30% appearing once. CDR1 and CDR2 (germline): SNHLY, FYNNEI. The V gene end was trimmed by 8 bases and the J gene end by 6 bases; junction bases not matched to a gene: 6. CDR3 size: 13 residues. As for time point: after trial treatment. Treatment: LDRT plus nivolumab, ipilimumab, low-dose cyclophosphamide and aspirin (RACIN trial). Donors were dosed with nivolumab and ipilimumab; they also received aspirin, low-dose cyclophosphamide and low-dose radiotherapy.

The chain joins TRBV2 to TRBJ2-1, with 8 bases aligning to TRBD1. Sample: PBMCs, taken after low-dose radiotherapy plus immunotherapy. This TCR derives from a male donor with prostate cancer. DNA of the CDR3: TGTGCCAGCCGGACAGGGAACCTCAATGAGCAGTTCTTC. Translation: CASRTGNLNEQFF.